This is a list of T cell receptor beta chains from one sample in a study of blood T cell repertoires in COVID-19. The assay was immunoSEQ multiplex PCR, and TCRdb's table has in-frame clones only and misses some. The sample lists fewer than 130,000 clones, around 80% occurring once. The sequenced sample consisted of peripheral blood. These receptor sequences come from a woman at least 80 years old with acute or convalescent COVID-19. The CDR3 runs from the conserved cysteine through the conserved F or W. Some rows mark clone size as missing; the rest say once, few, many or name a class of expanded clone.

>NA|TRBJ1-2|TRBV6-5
CASSPQTGGGYTF
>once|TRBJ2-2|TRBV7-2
CASSLAGTGNTGELFF
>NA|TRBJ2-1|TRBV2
CASAPRKQFF
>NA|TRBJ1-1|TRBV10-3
CAISDPQGMNTEAFF
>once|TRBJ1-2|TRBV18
CASSIEGTGNGYTF
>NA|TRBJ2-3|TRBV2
CASGPDTQYF
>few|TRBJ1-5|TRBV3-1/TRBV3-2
CASSQDYGRNQPQHF
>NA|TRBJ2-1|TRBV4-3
CASSQEVGRDNEQFF
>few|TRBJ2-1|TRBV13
CASSQYNEQFF
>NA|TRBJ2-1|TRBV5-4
CASSLGRAAGEQFF
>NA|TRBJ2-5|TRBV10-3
CAAGRGGEETQYF
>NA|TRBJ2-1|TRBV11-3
CASSLVGGREQFF
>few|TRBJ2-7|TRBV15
CATSGRRTTGSVYEQYF
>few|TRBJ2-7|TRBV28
CASSSGGQRGQYF
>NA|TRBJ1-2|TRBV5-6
CASSLVSYGYTF
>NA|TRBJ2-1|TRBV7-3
CASSLGSGSRGQFF
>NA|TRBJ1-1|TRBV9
CASSVVTGLNTEAFF
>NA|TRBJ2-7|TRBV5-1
CASSLAGLAGGSYEQYF
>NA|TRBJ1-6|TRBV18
CASSPSVQNSPLHF
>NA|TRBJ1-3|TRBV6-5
CASSQTGVYGNTIYF
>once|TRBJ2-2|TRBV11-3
CASSLDGDGTGELFF
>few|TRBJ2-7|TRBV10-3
CAIGGLANYEQYF
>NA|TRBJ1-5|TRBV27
CASRETVGNQPQHF
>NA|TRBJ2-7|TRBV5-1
CASSSLGEAGGMQYF
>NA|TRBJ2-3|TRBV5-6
CASSPNPGVPDTQYF
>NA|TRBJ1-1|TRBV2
CASRTRTGWTEAFF
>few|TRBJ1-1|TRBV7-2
CASSPAKMNTEAFF
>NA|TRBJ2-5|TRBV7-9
CASSHPPAETQYF
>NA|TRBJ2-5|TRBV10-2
CASSDYGTGNSGETQYF
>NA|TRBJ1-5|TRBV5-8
CASSPGTVVNQPQHF
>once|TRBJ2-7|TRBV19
CASSLGRGYEQYF
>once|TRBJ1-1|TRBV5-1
CASSLTGFGGTEAFF
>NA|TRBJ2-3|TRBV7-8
CASSLGGRPDTQYF
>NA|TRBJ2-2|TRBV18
CASRRPTGELFF
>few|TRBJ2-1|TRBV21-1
CASSTLADGDHEQFF
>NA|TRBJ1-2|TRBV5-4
CASSFGDRVNYGYTF
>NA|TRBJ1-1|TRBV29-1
CSVGEWDRGTEAFF
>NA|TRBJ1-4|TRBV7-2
CASRITGMNEKLFF
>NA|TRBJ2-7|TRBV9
CASSTGQGSYEQYF
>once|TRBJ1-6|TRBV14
CASSQAAGTRSPLHF
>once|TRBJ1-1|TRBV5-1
CASSSWDRANTEAFF
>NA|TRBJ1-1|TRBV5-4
CASSRDSTEAFF
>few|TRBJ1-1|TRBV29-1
CSVSNRLKEAFF
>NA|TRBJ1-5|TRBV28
CASSLRTGSSPQHF